This T cell receptor (beta chain) is drawn from a study of blood T cell repertoires in COVID-19. Study background: Italy, Spain and the United States were the sources of the convalescent and acute COVID-19 samples. Sources were T cells, B-cell-depleted T cells, or PBMCs; the material itself was cDNA or gDNA.

The CDR3 spans 18 residues. The ends were cut back, 4 bases at V and 0 bases at J, with 22 bases in the middle. CDR1 and CDR2 (germline): SGDLS, YYNGEE. Per the original data handling: Reference gene primer amplification gave estimated nucleated cell counts. Sequencing used immunoSEQ multiplex PCR; TCRdb keeps in-frame clones, though not all of them. Clone size and V and J calls were adopted from that table, with D and trimming inferred from the DNA. The data hold tens of thousands of clones, with less than 90% observed a single time. This chain joins TRBV9 and TRBJ1-1; a possible D gene is TRBD1 (6 bases). The receptor's source is a man in his 60s with active COVID-19. Sequenced sample: peripheral blood. CDR3 residues: CASSPEGSKTGMNTEAFF. The DNA for the CDR3 is TGTGCCAGCAGCCCCGAGGGCAGCAAAACAGGGATGAACACTGAAGCTTTCTTT.